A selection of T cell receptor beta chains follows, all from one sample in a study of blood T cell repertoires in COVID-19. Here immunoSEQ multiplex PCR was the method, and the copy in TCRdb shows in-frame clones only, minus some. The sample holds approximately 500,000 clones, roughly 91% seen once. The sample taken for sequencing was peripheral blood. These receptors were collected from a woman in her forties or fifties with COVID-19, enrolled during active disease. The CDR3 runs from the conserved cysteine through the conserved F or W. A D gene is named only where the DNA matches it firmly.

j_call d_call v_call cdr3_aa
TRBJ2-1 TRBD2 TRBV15 CATSRERGGYNEQFF
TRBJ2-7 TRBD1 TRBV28 CASSGRGTGSYEQYF
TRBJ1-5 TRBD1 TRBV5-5 CASSPGQVNQPQHF
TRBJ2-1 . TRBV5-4 CASSASSNAYNEQFF
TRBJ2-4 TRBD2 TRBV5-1 CASSWYSGGENIQYF
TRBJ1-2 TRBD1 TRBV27 CASRPGQGASYVGYTF
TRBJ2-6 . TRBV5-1 CASSLAVRGGGSDSGANVLTF
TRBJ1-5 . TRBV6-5 CASRKGEPQHF
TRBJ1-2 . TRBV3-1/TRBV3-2 CASSQAGSIYGYTF
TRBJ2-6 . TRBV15 CATSSGFKSGANVLTF
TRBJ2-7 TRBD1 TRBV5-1 CASSPTGTGYEQYF
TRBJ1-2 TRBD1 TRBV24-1 CATSERDRDGYTF
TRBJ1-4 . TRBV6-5 CASNEAGADDEKLFF
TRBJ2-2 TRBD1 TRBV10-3 CATRDRLNTGELFF
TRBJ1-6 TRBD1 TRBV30 CAWSVLDRALHF
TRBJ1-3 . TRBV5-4 CASSATPPRASGNTIYF
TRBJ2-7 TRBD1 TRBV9 CASSVEGTGGYEQYF
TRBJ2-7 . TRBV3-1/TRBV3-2 CASSQGWQTYEQYF
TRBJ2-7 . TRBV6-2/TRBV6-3 CASSLITGSYEQYF
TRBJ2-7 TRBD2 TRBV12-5 CASGPPGGRYEQYF
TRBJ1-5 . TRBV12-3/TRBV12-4 CASSFLNQPQHF
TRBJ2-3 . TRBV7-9 CASSLDTPSTDTQYF
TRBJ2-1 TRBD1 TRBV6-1 CASSEAGGSYNEQFF
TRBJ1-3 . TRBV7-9 CASSLARGNTIYF
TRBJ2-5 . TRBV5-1 CASSLDRQVETQYF
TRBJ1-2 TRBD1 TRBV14 CASSQENRGFYGYTF
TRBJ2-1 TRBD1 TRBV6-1 CASSEAPGTAGPGVFF
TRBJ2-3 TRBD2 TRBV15 CATSRDLAGAAPTDTQYF
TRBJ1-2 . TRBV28 CASSLGRGSYGYTF
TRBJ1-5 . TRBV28 CASSLSGRPSLPQHF
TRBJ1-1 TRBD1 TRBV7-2 CASSLAGQGGTEAFF
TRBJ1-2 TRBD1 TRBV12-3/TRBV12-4 CASYRDRLYGYTF
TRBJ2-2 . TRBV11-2 CASSLGPRDTGELFF
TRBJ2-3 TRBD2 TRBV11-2 CASSDRTSGGPRTQYF
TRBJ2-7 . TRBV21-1 CASRPSGTGGYEQYF
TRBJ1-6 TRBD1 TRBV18 CASSRGTEPPLHF
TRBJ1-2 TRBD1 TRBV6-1 CASSEASRGPGYTF
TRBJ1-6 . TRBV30 CAWSVGGNSPLHF
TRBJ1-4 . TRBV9 CASSLAIGANEKLFF
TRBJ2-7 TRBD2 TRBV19 CASSAQRGGTYEQYF
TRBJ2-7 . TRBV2 CASSQFYEQYF
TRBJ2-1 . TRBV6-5 CASITTPSGREQFF
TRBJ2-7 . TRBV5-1 CASSLGTPPYEQYF
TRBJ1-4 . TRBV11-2 CASSLTVGNEKLFF
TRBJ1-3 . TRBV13 CASTQWGRAGNTIYF
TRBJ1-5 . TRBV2 CASSEIRGGPQHF
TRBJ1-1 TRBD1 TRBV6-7 CASSHRDRERFYTEAFF
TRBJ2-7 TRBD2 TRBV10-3 CAISVITSGGGAYEQYF
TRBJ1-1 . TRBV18 CASSLLEGSDAFF
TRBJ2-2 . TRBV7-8 CASSLSQQGTGELFF
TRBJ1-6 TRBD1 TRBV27 CASSSGTEGNSPLHF
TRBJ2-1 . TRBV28 CASTEARDMNEQFF
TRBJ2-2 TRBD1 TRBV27 CASSLPVYRGHHRGAVF
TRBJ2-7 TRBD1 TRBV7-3 CASSSNRGEQYF
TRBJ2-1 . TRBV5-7 CAGQDHEQFF
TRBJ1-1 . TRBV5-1 CASSLDPVQGEVENTEAFF